This T cell receptor (beta chain) was retrieved from a study of blood T cell repertoires in COVID-19. Source study methods: Amplification of reference gene primers provided the estimated nucleated cell counts. Produced via immunoSEQ multiplex PCR; TCRdb's table is partial and in-frame only. Clone size and the V and J calls come from that table; the DNA yielded D and trimming. The table has about 190,000 clones, around 80% seen once. A word on this clone: One end of the junction fails to match germline, which may point to a read error.

The source is a man aged 25 to 40 with active or convalescent COVID-19. Sample: peripheral blood.

CDR3 DNA sequence: TGTGCTAGCAGCTTTAGCGGGAAAGGGAATGAGCAGTTCTTC. This sequence encodes CASSFSGKGNEQFF. The chain links TRBV7-7 to TRBJ2-1, with TRBD2 matching over 8 bases. Germline CDR1 reads SSHAT; CDR2 reads FNYEAQ (reference sequence). The CDR3 has 14 residues.